Below, 26 T cell receptor beta chains from the same sample are listed, as sequenced in a study of T cell responses to AZD1222 COVID-19 vaccine. Sequencing was performed with immunoSEQ multiplex PCR; in TCRdb, only in-frame clones are kept and a portion is missing. The table shows 90,000 to 100,000 clones, with approximately 90% occurring only once. Here the sequenced sample was peripheral blood, taken on day 0 of AZD1222 vaccination. These receptors all come from an adult in good health.

The chain couples TRBV10-3 to TRBJ2-7; D is possibly TRBD1 or TRBD2 (5 bases each). V lost 3 bases and J lost 3, with 9 bases in between. The CDR3 is 13 residues long. The germline V gene has CDR1 ENHRY and CDR2 SYGVKD. CDR3 sequence (DNA): TGTGCCATCAGTGAAATGGGGGACTACGAGCAGTACTTC. Amino acids: CAISEMGDYEQYF.

The V gene is TRBV6-1, the J gene TRBJ2-7; 11 bases match TRBD2. Germline CDR1 reads MNHNS; CDR2 reads SASEGT. V dropped 2 bases and J dropped 2; count of bases not matched to a gene: 17. The CDR3 length is 20 residues. The CDR3 sequence: CASSEQPPGVTSGKTYEQYF. As DNA, the CDR3 is TGTGCCAGCAGTGAACAACCCCCAGGGGTGACTAGCGGGAAGACCTACGAGCAGTACTTC.

This clone is a singleton in its sample. This chain joins TRBV19 and TRBJ2-7; D remains unclear. The V gene lost 3 bases and the J gene lost 2 bases, with 14 bases spanning the gap. The CDR3 is 15 residues long. The germline V gene encodes CDR1 LNHDA and CDR2 SQIVND (reference sequence). CDR3 bases: TGTGCCAGTAGTATCGCCCCAGGCAGCACCTACGAGCAGTACTTC. Its protein is CASSIAPGSTYEQYF.

The V and J genes are TRBV19 and TRBJ2-7, with 7 bases fitting TRBD1. Losses at the gene ends were 8 bases for V and 6 bases for J; bases not matched to a gene: 13. The CDR3 extends over 14 amino acids. Germline values: CDR1 LNHDA, CDR2 SQIVND (reference sequence). The CDR3 DNA reads as TGTGCCAGTCAATTGACAGGGTCTTCTCGCGAGCAGTACTTC. Protein: CASQLTGSSREQYF.

The chain employs TRBV5-4 and TRBJ2-5, with 9 bases fitting TRBD2. Trimming cost V 0 bases and J 4 bases; bases outside gene matches: 4. The CDR3 sequence is 15 residues long. Germline assignment: CDR1 SGHNT and CDR2 YYREEE (reference sequence). The CDR3 loop reads CASSLGLAVGETQYF. The CDR3 DNA reads as TGTGCCAGCAGCTTGGGACTAGCGGTCGGAGAGACCCAGTACTTC.

The chain links TRBV14 to TRBJ2-7; D gene unclear. The CDR3 runs to 11 residues. Trimming cost V 1 base and J 4 bases, with 2 bases left between them. The germline V gene encodes CDR1 SGHDN and CDR2 FVKESK. CDR3 region: CASSQGYEQYF. CDR3 nucleotide sequence: TGTGCCAGCAGCCAAGGGTACGAGCAGTACTTC.

V usage is TRBV3-1 (or the pseudogene TRBV3-2) and J usage is TRBJ2-2; D not resolved. The CDR3 length is 18 residues. V was cut by 4 bases and J by 0 bases, with 18 bases left in between. Germline assignment: CDR1 LGHDT and CDR2 YNNKEL (reference sequence). The CDR3 nucleotides are TGTGCCAGCAGCCCGTGGTCTTCAGTTATCGCGAACACCGGGGAGCTGTTTTTT. Its protein is CASSPWSSVIANTGELFF.

This clone was seen once. V is TRBV5-4 and J is TRBJ2-7, with D possibly matching TRBD1 (6 bases). V gave up 4 bases and J gave up 2 bases, with 10 bases separating them. The germline V gene has CDR1 SGHNT and CDR2 YYREEE (reference sequence). The CDR3 runs to 13 residues. CDR3 in amino acids: CASSQGQTYEQYF. In DNA form, the CDR3 reads TGTGCCAGCAGCCAAGGACAGACCTACGAGCAGTACTTC.

The rearrangement uses TRBV18 and TRBJ2-7, with 10 positions matching TRBD2. The CDR3 has 16 residues. Unmatched junction bases numbered 11, after V lost 6 bases and J lost 3 bases. Germline CDR1 and CDR2: KGHSH and LQKENI. The CDR3 DNA follows: TGTGCCAGCTCCCTTGAGCCGGTAGCGGGAGGCTACGAGCAGTACTTC. It encodes CASSLEPVAGGYEQYF.

The chain is built from TRBV5-4 and TRBJ2-7; 10 nucleotides agree with TRBD2. V lost 0 bases to trimming and J lost 3 bases; unmatched junction nucleotides: 3. Germline V gives CDR1 SGHNT, CDR2 YYREEE (reference sequence). CDR3 length equals 15 residues. CDR3 sequence: CASSLGVAGGYEQYF. DNA for the CDR3: TGTGCCAGCAGCTTGGGGGTAGCGGGAGGCTACGAGCAGTACTTC.

CDR3 residues: CAIREASGADNEQFF. In DNA form, the CDR3 reads TGTGCCATCAGGGAAGCTAGCGGGGCCGACAATGAGCAGTTCTTC. The rearrangement uses TRBV10-3 and TRBJ2-1; 9 positions match TRBD2. The CDR3 spans 15 residues. Germline CDR1 ENHRY, CDR2 SYGVKD. V lost 6 bases and J lost 5; bases outside the gene matches: 8.

The gene calls are TRBV4-2 and TRBJ1-5; D is unclear. Germline CDR1 reads LGHNA; CDR2 reads YNFKEQ. The length of the CDR3 is 12 residues. V lost 6 bases and J 10 bases, leaving 13 bases between the germline ends. CDR3 amino acids: CASSTDGEPQHF. As DNA, the CDR3 is TGTGCCAGCAGTACGGACGGCGAACCCCAGCATTTT.

This clone showed up just once. The chain couples TRBV2 to TRBJ2-1; 9 bases match TRBD2. The CDR3 contains 15 residues. The J segment lost 8 bases and the V segment lost 5 bases, leaving 10 bases of the junction unmatched. The germline gives CDR1 SNHLY, CDR2 FYNNEI. The CDR3 region has the DNA TGTGCCAGCAGTCCAATAGCGGGAGCGTTCCATGAGCAGTTCTTC. This codes for CASSPIAGAFHEQFF.

This clone was detected only once. V and J are TRBV9 and TRBJ2-5; TRBD2 matches 8 bases. The junction had 17 bases not matched to a gene; V was cut back by 4 bases and J by 3 bases. Germline V gene sequence: CDR1 SGDLS, CDR2 YYNGEE. This CDR3 is built from 18 residues. The CDR3 sequence: CASSPYRDTSGKEETQYF. CDR3 DNA sequence: TGTGCCAGCAGCCCCTATCGGGATACTAGCGGTAAAGAAGAGACCCAGTACTTC.

The chain combines TRBV5-5 with TRBJ2-7; D gene ambiguous. V was shortened by 1 base and J by 2 bases, with 7 bases between the two germline ends. CDR3 length: 13 amino acids. Germline loops: CDR1 SGHKS, CDR2 YYEKEE (reference sequence). CDR3 DNA: TGTGCCAGCAGCTTGAGGGTGACCTACGAGCAGTACTTC. Translating it yields CASSLRVTYEQYF.

The V gene is TRBV4-1, the J gene TRBJ2-1, with D maybe TRBD2 (5 bases). This CDR3 has 19 residues. Between the trimmed V and J ends, which lost 2 bases and 7 bases, there was a span of 27 bases. Germline V gene data show CDR1 as MGHRA and CDR2 as YSYEKL. This CDR3 is CASSQHPSKGLAQANEQFF. The CDR3 DNA reads as TGCGCCAGCAGCCAACATCCTTCAAAAGGACTTGCGCAGGCAAATGAGCAGTTCTTC.

The V gene is TRBV9, the J gene TRBJ1-3; D is unresolved. This CDR3 spans 14 amino acids. Germline V CDR1 and CDR2: SGDLS, YYNGEE. The V gene lost 4 bases and the J gene lost 1 base, with 9 bases spanning the gap. CDR3 sequence (DNA): TGTGCCAGCAGCCCCATCGGATCTGGAAACACCATATATTTT. Translation: CASSPIGSGNTIYF.

The DNA of the CDR3 is TGCGCCAGCAGCTTGGCCATCTCGGCCTACCGCACAGATACGCAGTATTTT. Translating gives CASSLAISAYRTDTQYF. The chain has TRBV5-1 and TRBJ2-3; D not resolved. The V gene's germline CDR1 is SGHRS and CDR2 YFSETQ. The CDR3 is 17 amino acids. The V end lost 0 bases, the J end lost 1 base, and 15 bases lay between the germline ends.

The chain has TRBV7-2 and TRBJ2-3; D gene ambiguous. Between the trimmed V and J ends, which lost 0 bases and 7 bases, there was a span of 11 bases. The germline CDR1 and CDR2 sequences are SGHTA and FQGNSA. The CDR3 length is 14 residues. This chain's CDR3 is CASSLAGPLNTQYF. CDR3 nucleotide sequence: TGTGCCAGCAGCTTAGCGGGCCCCCTAAATACGCAGTATTTT.

In DNA, the CDR3 is TGTGCCAGCAGCTTACAGACGAACTCCTACGAGCAGTACTTC. It translates to CASSLQTNSYEQYF. The genes are TRBV11-2 and TRBJ2-7; D remains ambiguous. V was pared by 2 bases and J by 0 bases, with 8 bases between. The germline V gene has CDR1 SGHAT and CDR2 FQNNGV. The CDR3 length is 14 residues. The full variable domain, its missing parts supplied by reference TRBV11-2 and TRBJ2-7, is EAGVAQSPRYKIIEKRQSVAFWCNPISGHATLYWYQQILGQGPKLLIQFQNNGVVDDSQLPKDRFSAERLKGVDSTLKIQPAKLEDSAVYLCASSLQTNSYEQYFGPGTRLTVT.

This chain's CDR3 is CASSLVLAGVGTGELFF. The CDR3, as DNA: TGTGCCAGCAGCTTAGTATTGGCGGGAGTGGGGACCGGGGAGCTGTTTTTT. The gene calls are TRBV7-2 and TRBJ2-2, with 7 bases identical to TRBD2. In germline, CDR1 is SGHTA, CDR2 FQGNSA. V was pared by 1 base and J by 5 bases, with 10 bases of the junction left unmatched. This CDR3 spans 17 amino acids.

The V call is TRBV27, the J call TRBJ1-5; D might be TRBD1 (6 bases). This CDR3 is built from 16 residues. Trimming stripped 0 bases from V and 2 bases from J, with 11 bases between. Germline assignment: CDR1 MNHEY and CDR2 SMNVEV (reference sequence). The CDR3 region is CASSLSGGWGNQPQHF. The CDR3 DNA sequence: TGTGCCAGCAGTTTATCCGGGGGCTGGGGCAATCAGCCCCAGCATTTT.

This clone was seen only once. V usage is TRBV10-3 and J usage is TRBJ1-1, with D unclear. V shed 3 bases and J shed 7 bases, with 12 bases lying between them. The CDR3 loop spans 13 amino acids. CDR1 is ENHRY and CDR2 is SYGVKD in the germline V gene. This chain's CDR3 is CAISDLGISEAFF. Here the CDR3 DNA reads TGTGCCATCAGTGACTTGGGGATCAGTGAAGCTTTCTTT.

This chain joins TRBV14 and TRBJ2-4, with a weak D call TRBD1 (6 bases). Trimming shortened V by 1 base and J by 10 bases, and 17 bases separated the two germline ends. CDR3 size: 15 residues. Germline-derived CDR1 and CDR2 are SGHDN and FVKESK. The CDR3 nucleotides are TGTGCCAGCAGCCAAGGTGGGACACGGGACCTAATTCAGTACTTC. Its protein product is CASSQGGTRDLIQYF.

The chain joins TRBV30 to TRBJ2-3; D is undetermined. The V and J ends lost 0 bases and 6 bases respectively, with 7 bases between them. The CDR3 spans 12 residues. Germline assignment: CDR1 GTSNPN and CDR2 SVGIG (reference sequence). For the CDR3, the DNA is TGTGCCTGGAGTGTAGTCGTGGATACGCAGTATTTT. It translates to CAWSVVVDTQYF.

The chain is built from TRBV5-1 and TRBJ2-7; D call uncertain. Germline CDR1 reads SGHRS; CDR2 reads YFSETQ. The ends were cut back, 0 bases at V and 2 bases at J, with 6 bases in the middle. The CDR3 has 13 residues. The CDR3 DNA sequence: TGCGCCAGCAGCTTGGACAGAGCCTACGAGCAGTACTTC. Its protein product is CASSLDRAYEQYF.